Listed below are T cell receptor beta chains from one sample, sequenced in a study of response to subunit inactivated influenza vaccine. TCRdb used MiXCR to reprocess the RT-PCR reads, holding one entry per CDR3 protein. The sample lists approximately 530,000 distinct CDR3 sequences, over 10% occurring once. Specimen: PBMCs from blood, collected 40 to 50 days after vaccination. The receptors were sampled from a man aged 50-59 years who received an inactivated influenza vaccine. The CDR3 runs from the conserved cysteine through the conserved F or W. The D gene is left open where the match is weak. A row's size may be missing; if present it is once, few, many or a size class.

clone size,V gene,J gene,D gene,CDR3 DNA,CDR3 protein
few,TRBV6-5,TRBJ2-2,.,TGTGCCAGCAGTTACAGGCCCCTGGGGGGAAATACCGGGGAGCTGTTTTTT,CASSYRPLGGNTGELFF
few,TRBV12-3/TRBV12-4,TRBJ1-3,.,TGTGCCAGCGTATTCGTGGGGTCTGGAAACACCATATATTTT,CASVFVGSGNTIYF
few,TRBV27,TRBJ1-4,.,TGTGCCAGCAGTTTGGGCATCCATAATGAAAAACTGTTTTTT,CASSLGIHNEKLFF
many,TRBV29-1,TRBJ2-1,TRBD2,TGCAGCGTTGAAGGACTAGCGGGATCTAGCTCCTACAATGAGCAGTTCTTC,CSVEGLAGSSSYNEQFF
few,TRBV18,TRBJ2-3,.,TGTGCCAGCTCACCAACCGTGTCCACAGATACGCAGTATTTT,CASSPTVSTDTQYF
.,TRBV29-1,TRBJ2-1,.,TGCAGCGTAGGGGGGGCGGGAGCCAGCGATGAGCAGTTCTTC,CSVGGAGASDEQFF
few,TRBV12-3/TRBV12-4,TRBJ2-2,.,TGTGCCAGCTCCCTCCCCCAGGCGAACACCGGGGAGCTGTTTTTT,CASSLPQANTGELFF
many,TRBV12-3/TRBV12-4,TRBJ2-1,TRBD2,TGTGCCAGCAGTTTAGGGCTAGCGGGGTACAATGAGCAGTTCTTC,CASSLGLAGYNEQFF
few,TRBV19,TRBJ1-1,TRBD1,TGTGCCAGTAAGCCGACAGGGAATACTGAAGCTTTCTTT,CASKPTGNTEAFF
few,TRBV27,TRBJ2-2,TRBD2,TGTGCCAGCAGCCCCCTATGGGGCGGGAGGTCCCGGACCGGGGAGCTGTTTTTT,CASSPLWGGRSRTGELFF
few,TRBV4-3,TRBJ1-1,.,TGCGCCAGCAGCCAAGATGTGGGGGTTGGCACTGAAGCTTTCTTT,CASSQDVGVGTEAFF
.,TRBV7-7,TRBJ2-7,.,TGTGCCAGCAGCTTAAACAGGGACCACGAGCAGTACTTC,CASSLNRDHEQYF
few,TRBV15,TRBJ1-6,.,TGTGCCACCAGCGGAGAAAATTCACCCCTCCACTTT,CATSGENSPLHF
many,TRBV5-1,TRBJ2-7,.,TGCGCCAGCAGCTTTATAGACAGCGCTTCCTACGAGCAGTACTTC,CASSFIDSASYEQYF
few,TRBV12-3/TRBV12-4,TRBJ2-2,TRBD1,TGTGCCAGCAGTTTTTTAGGGGGCGACACCGGGGAGCTGTTTTTT,CASSFLGGDTGELFF
.,TRBV6-1,TRBJ1-1,.,TGTGCCAGCAGGGGATCGAACACTGAAGCTTTCTTT,CASRGSNTEAFF
.,TRBV6-2/TRBV6-3,TRBJ1-6,.,TGTGCCAGCCTCCTCGGGGAAAATTCACCCCTCCACTTT,CASLLGENSPLHF
many,TRBV12-3/TRBV12-4,TRBJ2-7,.,TGTGCCAGCAGCTCCGGGAGCTACGCGCAGTACTTC,CASSSGSYAQYF
.,TRBV28,TRBJ2-3,.,TGTGCCAGCAGACGACAGGGAGGGGATACGCAGTATTTT,CASRRQGGDTQYF
.,TRBV4-2,TRBJ2-2,TRBD2,TGTGCCAGCAGCCAAGGACTAGCGGAAATCAACACCGGGGAGCTGTTTTTT,CASSQGLAEINTGELFF
.,TRBV5-1,TRBJ2-2,TRBD2,TGCGCCAGCAGCACCTGGACTAGCGGGACGATACGAACAAACACCGGGGAGCTGTTTTTT,CASSTWTSGTIRTNTGELFF
.,TRBV4-3,TRBJ1-2,.,TGCGCCAGCAGCCAAGATTTCTCCTATGGCTACACCTTC,CASSQDFSYGYTF
few,TRBV10-3,TRBJ2-2,.,TGTGCCATCAGTGGCGGAATGGGGGAGCTGTTTTTT,CAISGGMGELFF
many,TRBV7-3,TRBJ2-3,.,TGTGCCAGCAGCCCCCTTCAGAACACAGATACGCAGTATTTT,CASSPLQNTDTQYF
.,TRBV15,TRBJ1-5,.,TGTGCCACCAGTAAATCCAATCAGCCCCAGCATTTT,CATSKSNQPQHF
few,TRBV11-2,TRBJ2-5,.,TGTGCCAGCAGCTTAGAATGGGGAGGAGAGACCCAGTACTTC,CASSLEWGGETQYF
.,TRBV6-5,TRBJ2-7,TRBD2,TGTGCCAGCAGTTCTGCTAGCGGGGAACTGAGCGAGCAGTACTTC,CASSSASGELSEQYF
.,TRBV18,TRBJ2-3,.,TGTGCCAGCTCACCACAACTAGCTAAGGGAGATACGCAGTATTTT,CASSPQLAKGDTQYF
few,TRBV12-3/TRBV12-4,TRBJ2-7,.,TGTGCCAGCAGCACAGGGGGGGGGTACGAGCAGTACTTC,CASSTGGGYEQYF
.,TRBV28,TRBJ2-3,TRBD2,TGTGCCAGCAGTTTCGGGGGGGCCGGGGATACGCAGTATTTT,CASSFGGAGDTQYF
few,TRBV7-2,TRBJ1-1,TRBD1,TGTGCCAGCAGCCAGGACAGGCCCAACACTGAAGCTTTCTTT,CASSQDRPNTEAFF
many,TRBV7-2,TRBJ2-5,TRBD2,TGTGCCAGCAGCGCAGCGGGAGCGAGGGAGACCCAGTACTTC,CASSAAGARETQYF
.,TRBV5-1,TRBJ2-5,.,TGCGCCAGCAGCCGGACAGAAGAGACCCAGTACTTC,CASSRTEETQYF